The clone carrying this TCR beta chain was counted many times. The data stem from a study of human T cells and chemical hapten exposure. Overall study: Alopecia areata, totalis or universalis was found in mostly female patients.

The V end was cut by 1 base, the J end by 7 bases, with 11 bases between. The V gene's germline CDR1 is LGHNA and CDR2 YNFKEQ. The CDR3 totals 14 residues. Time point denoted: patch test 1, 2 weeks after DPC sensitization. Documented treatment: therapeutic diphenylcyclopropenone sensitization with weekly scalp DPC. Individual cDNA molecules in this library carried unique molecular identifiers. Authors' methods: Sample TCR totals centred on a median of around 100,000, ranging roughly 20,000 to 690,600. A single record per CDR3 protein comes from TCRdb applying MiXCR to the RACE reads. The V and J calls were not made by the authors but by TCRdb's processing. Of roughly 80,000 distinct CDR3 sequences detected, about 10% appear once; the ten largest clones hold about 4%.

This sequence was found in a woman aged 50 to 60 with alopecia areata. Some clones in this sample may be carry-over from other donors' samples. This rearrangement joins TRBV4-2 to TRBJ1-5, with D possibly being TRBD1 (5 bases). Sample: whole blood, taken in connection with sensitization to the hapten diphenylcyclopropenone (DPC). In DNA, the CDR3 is TGTGCCAGCAGCCAAGGAGGGACGCAACAGCCCCAGCATTTT. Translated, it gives CASSQGGTQQPQHF.